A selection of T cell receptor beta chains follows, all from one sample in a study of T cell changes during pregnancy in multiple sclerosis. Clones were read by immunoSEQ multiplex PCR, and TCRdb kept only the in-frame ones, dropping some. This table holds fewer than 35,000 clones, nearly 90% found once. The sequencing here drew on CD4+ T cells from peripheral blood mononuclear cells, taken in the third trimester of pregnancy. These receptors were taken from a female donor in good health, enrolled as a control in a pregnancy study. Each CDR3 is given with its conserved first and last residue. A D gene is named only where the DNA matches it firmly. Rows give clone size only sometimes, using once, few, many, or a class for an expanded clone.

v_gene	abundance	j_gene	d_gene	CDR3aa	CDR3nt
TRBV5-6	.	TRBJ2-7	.	CASSSLYEQYF	TGTGCCAGCAGCTCTCTCTACGAGCAGTACTTC
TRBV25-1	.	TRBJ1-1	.	CASSGVEGWATEAFF	TGTGCCAGCAGTGGCGTGGAGGGCTGGGCCACTGAAGCTTTCTTT
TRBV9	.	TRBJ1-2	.	CASSVDVDYGYTF	TGTGCCAGCAGCGTAGACGTAGACTATGGCTACACCTTC
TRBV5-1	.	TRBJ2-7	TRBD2	CASSLWVAGGHEQYF	TGCGCCAGCAGCTTGTGGGTAGCGGGAGGACACGAGCAGTACTTC
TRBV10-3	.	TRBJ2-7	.	CAIGTNSYEQYF	TGTGCCATCGGGACAAACTCCTACGAGCAGTACTTC
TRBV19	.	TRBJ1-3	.	CASSPQTGDSGNTIYF	TGTGCCAGTAGTCCCCAGACAGGAGACTCTGGAAACACCATATATTTT
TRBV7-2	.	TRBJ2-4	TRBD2	CASSLGLADTAKNIQYF	TGTGCCAGCAGCTTAGGACTAGCGGATACAGCCAAAAACATTCAGTACTTC
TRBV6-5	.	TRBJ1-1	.	CASSYSGVRTEAFF	TGTGCCAGCAGTTACTCCGGGGTTAGAACTGAAGCTTTCTTT
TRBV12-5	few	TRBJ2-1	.	CASRREPNNEQFF	TGTGCTAGTAGACGGGAGCCCAACAATGAGCAGTTCTTC
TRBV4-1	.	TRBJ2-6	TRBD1	CASGDRGRTGANVLTF	TGCGCCAGCGGGGACAGGGGGCGAACCGGGGCCAACGTCCTGACTTTC
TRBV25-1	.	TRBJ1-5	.	CASRDAGANQPQHF	TGTGCCAGCAGAGATGCAGGGGCGAATCAGCCCCAGCATTTT
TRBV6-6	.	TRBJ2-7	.	CASSPDSPYEQYF	TGTGCCAGCAGCCCTGACAGTCCCTACGAGCAGTACTTC
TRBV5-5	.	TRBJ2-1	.	CASSLDLFTYNEQFF	TGTGCCAGCAGCTTGGACCTATTCACTTACAATGAGCAGTTCTTC
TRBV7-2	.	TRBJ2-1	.	CASHGRDYNEQFF	TGTGCCAGCCACGGTCGTGACTACAATGAGCAGTTCTTC
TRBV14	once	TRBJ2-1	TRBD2	CASRSTSGPSYNEQFF	TGTGCCAGCAGGAGTACTAGCGGACCCTCCTACAATGAGCAGTTCTTC
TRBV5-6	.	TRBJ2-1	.	CASTRNGRGDNEQFF	TGTGCCAGCACCCGGAATGGCAGGGGAGATAATGAGCAGTTCTTC
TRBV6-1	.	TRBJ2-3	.	CASSDTSRAQYF	TGTGCCAGCAGTGATACTAGCCGTGCGCAGTATTTT
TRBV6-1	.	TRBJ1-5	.	CASSEGESRDIGNQPQHF	TGTGCCAGCAGTGAAGGGGAAAGTCGGGACATCGGAAATCAGCCCCAGCATTTT
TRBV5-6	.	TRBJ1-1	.	CASSLGPGENTEAFF	TGTGCCAGCAGCTTGGGACCAGGGGAGAACACTGAAGCTTTCTTT
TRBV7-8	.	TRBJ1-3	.	CASSPRSGVARNTIYF	TGTGCCAGCAGCCCCCGATCTGGGGTAGCGAGGAACACCATATATTTT
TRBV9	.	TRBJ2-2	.	CASSEGFGWDTGELFF	TGTGCCAGCAGCGAGGGGTTTGGATGGGACACCGGGGAGCTGTTTTTT
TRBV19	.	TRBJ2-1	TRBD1	CASKPDRRYNEQFF	TGTGCCAGTAAGCCGGACAGGCGGTACAATGAGCAGTTCTTC
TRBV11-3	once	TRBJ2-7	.	CASSSTRDTVDYEQYF	TGTGCCAGCAGCTCGACACGGGACACCGTAGACTACGAGCAGTACTTC
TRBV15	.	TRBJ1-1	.	CATSRGGGQGEAFF	TGTGCCACCAGCAGAGGGGGGGGGCAGGGTGAAGCTTTCTTT
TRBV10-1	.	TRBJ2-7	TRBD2	CASSDSSGGSYEQYF	TGCGCCAGCAGCGACTCTAGCGGGGGCTCCTACGAGCAGTACTTC
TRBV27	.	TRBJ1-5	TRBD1	CASKGTGDYDQPQHF	TGTGCCAGCAAAGGGACAGGGGACTACGATCAGCCCCAGCATTTT
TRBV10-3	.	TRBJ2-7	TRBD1	CAIAAGGSYEQYF	TGTGCCATCGCTGCAGGGGGTTCCTACGAGCAGTACTTC
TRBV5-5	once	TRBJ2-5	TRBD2	CASSLYSGGAEGETQYF	TGTGCCAGCAGCTTGTATAGCGGGGGGGCCGAGGGGGAGACCCAGTACTTC